The 13 T cell receptor beta chains below all came from one sample that was sequenced in a study of blood T cell repertoires in COVID-19. TCRdb's table, derived via immunoSEQ multiplex PCR, lists solely in-frame clones and lacks some. The table includes hundreds of thousands of clones, about 80% detected once. The specimen sequenced was peripheral blood. The receptors stem from an elderly man with acute or convalescent COVID-19.

The chain recombines TRBV19 with TRBJ2-5, with a tentative D call TRBD1 (7 bases). Trimming pared 4 bases from V and 4 bases from J, leaving 19 bases between. The CDR3 sequence is 16 residues long. Germline loops: CDR1 LNHDA, CDR2 SQIVND (reference sequence). The CDR3 sequence: CASSTPRGVGRETQYF. In DNA, the CDR3 is TGTGCCAGTAGTACGCCCAGGGGGGTAGGCAGAGAGACCCAGTACTTC.

This rearrangement joins TRBV19 to TRBJ2-4; no definite D call. CDR3 length: 16 residues. Looked up from germline, CDR1 is LNHDA and CDR2 is SQIVND (reference sequence). Trimming shortened V by 1 base and J by 0 bases, and 10 bases separated the two germline ends. CDR3 residues: CASSIVGNLAKNIQYF. Written as DNA, the CDR3 is TGTGCCAGTAGTATAGTTGGCAACCTAGCCAAAAACATTCAGTACTTC.

This sequence joins TRBV6-5 and TRBJ1-5; 10 nucleotides agree with TRBD1. The CDR3 runs to 15 residues. The trim removed 6 bases at V and 7 bases at J, leaving 9 bases unmatched. Looked up from germline, CDR1 is MNHEY and CDR2 is SVGAGI. CDR3 in amino acids: CASSLETGGGQPQHF. The CDR3 DNA reads as TGTGCCAGCAGCCTAGAGACAGGGGGCGGCCAGCCCCAGCATTTT.

A word on this clone: Other nucleotide sequences from this sample produce the same CDR3. The chain is built from TRBV11-3 and TRBJ2-3; 10 bases match TRBD2. The CDR3 spans 14 residues. Germline trimming cut 3 bases from V and 3 bases from J; bases unmatched to any gene: 0. CDR1 and CDR2 from the germline V gene are SGHNT and YENEEA. The CDR3 here is CASSLGLATDTQYF. The CDR3 DNA reads as TGTGCCAGCAGCTTGGGACTAGCGACAGATACGCAGTATTTT. The whole variable domain, filled in from reference TRBV11-3 and TRBJ2-3, reads EAGVVQSPRYKIIEKKQPVAFWCNPISGHNTLYWYLQNLGQGPELLIRYENEEAVDDSQLPKDRFSAERLKGVDSTLKIQPAELGDSAVYLCASSLGLATDTQYFGPGTRLTVL.

The V call is TRBV11-2, the J call TRBJ1-2; 7 positions match TRBD1. J lost 8 bases, V lost 0 bases, and 15 bases had no gene match. Germline V gene data show CDR1 as SGHAT and CDR2 as FQNNGV. This CDR3 has 17 residues. The CDR3 region is CASSLDLTGSIVWGYTF. The DNA for the CDR3 is TGTGCCAGCAGCTTAGATTTGACAGGGAGCATTGTCTGGGGCTACACCTTC.

V and J are TRBV18 and TRBJ2-7, with 10 bases lining up with TRBD1. The germline gives CDR1 KGHSH, CDR2 LQKENI. CDR3 length: 15 residues. V lost 2 bases, J lost 6 bases, and 7 bases stayed unmatched. CDR3 region: CASSPKRQGAIEQYF. The CDR3 region has the DNA TGTGCCAGCTCACCAAAGAGACAGGGGGCGATCGAGCAGTACTTC.

This chain joins TRBV5-6 and TRBJ1-2; TRBD1 aligns across 7 bases. The CDR3 extends over 14 amino acids. After removal of 1 base from V and 3 bases from J, the junction contained 3 bases not matched to a gene. Germline values: CDR1 SGHDT, CDR2 YYEEEE. CDR3 nucleotide sequence: TGTGCCAGCAGCTTGAGGGGGCTGGACTATGGCTACACCTTC. Amino acids: CASSLRGLDYGYTF.

This rearrangement joins TRBV5-4 to TRBJ2-7; 10 bases match TRBD2. This CDR3 region has 17 residues. V shed 0 bases and J 2 bases; nucleotides not matched to a gene: 8. Germline assignment: CDR1 SGHNT and CDR2 YYREEE (reference sequence). CDR3 sequence: CASSLGSLAGATYEQYF. CDR3 DNA: TGTGCCAGCAGCTTGGGGTCTCTAGCGGGAGCGACCTACGAGCAGTACTTC.

The chain recombines TRBV28 with TRBJ1-6; maybe TRBD1 (5 bases). This CDR3 is 16 amino acids long. Trimming pared 7 bases from V and 4 bases from J, leaving 17 bases between. Germline CDR1 reads MDHEN; CDR2 reads SYDVKM. The CDR3 DNA reads TGTGCCAGCACCTCCTGGGGCGGGGAATATAATTCACCCCTCCACTTT. It is translated as CASTSWGGEYNSPLHF.

J is TRBJ2-6 and V is TRBV7-8; 8 bases align to TRBD1. Unmatched junction bases numbered 6, after V lost 5 bases and J lost 0 bases. The CDR3 contains 17 residues. Germline V gene sequence: CDR1 SGHVS, CDR2 FQNEAQ. The CDR3, as DNA: TGTGCCAGCAGCCCACCGACAGGGGTCTCTGGGGCCAACGTCCTGACTTTC. This gives the protein CASSPPTGVSGANVLTF.

V gene TRBV29-1 combines with J gene TRBJ2-7, with 7 bases matching TRBD1. CDR3 length equals 15 residues. V shed 5 bases and J 1 base; nucleotides not matched to a gene: 11. Germline V CDR1 and CDR2: SQVTM, ANQGSEA. The CDR3: CSVFYRQGRSYEQYF. As DNA, the CDR3 is TGCAGCGTTTTCTACCGACAGGGCAGGTCCTACGAGCAGTACTTC.

The V and J genes are TRBV24-1 and TRBJ2-1; TRBD2 matches at 11 bases. J gave up 0 bases and V 5 bases, and 14 bases lay outside the gene matches. CDR3 length equals 20 residues. Germline V lookup: CDR1 KGHDR, CDR2 SFDVKD. CDR3 loop: CATSAASGGLSSFSYNEQFF. The CDR3 DNA reads TGTGCCACCAGTGCGGCTAGCGGGGGGCTCAGTTCCTTCTCCTACAATGAGCAGTTCTTC.

This chain uses TRBV3-1 (or the pseudogene TRBV3-2) with TRBJ2-3; D unclear. This CDR3 has 13 residues. With 6 bases removed from V and 1 base from J, the gap between germline ends came to 8 bases. CDR1 and CDR2 (germline): LGHDT, YNNKEL (reference sequence). DNA of the CDR3: TGTGCCAGCAGAATGTCTGGCACAGATACGCAGTATTTT. This encodes CASRMSGTDTQYF.